This TCR beta chain is from a study of blood T cell repertoires in COVID-19 (dated by TCRdb to 2018 to 2021). With regard to the full study: Collaborator samples came from the United States, Italy and Spain and covered acute and convalescent phases of COVID-19. The material from the prospective study consisted of cDNA or gDNA derived from T cells, B-cell-depleted T cells, or PBMCs. The dataset comprised deeply sampled blood TCRbeta repertoires from subjects exposed to, actively infected with, or recovered from COVID-19. The repertoires were released in a freely available public database intended as a resource for research on the immune response to SARS-CoV-2. The samples were drawn from two sources: the first 160 participants of the ongoing ImmuneRACE study, and fewer than 1,500 subjects contributed by 6 global collaborators. Sample metadata almost always included a de-identified subject ID, COVID-19 status, age in years and sex. HLA class I and class II types, where available, came from metadata supplied by the sample provider rather than from assay-based typing. General study outcomes and caveats: Clinical and demographic metadata were provided uncurated, with the amount varying by source and participant.

In Seattle, one collaborating source enrolled patients while the infection was active and tracked those patients longitudinally over the course of disease. The collaborating institutions used their own protocols to collect whole blood in K2EDTA tubes. For TCRbeta analysis, collaborator samples were shipped as frozen whole blood, as isolated PBMCs, or as DNA extracted from either sample type. The immunoSEQ Assay, a bias-controlled multiplex PCR, was used to amplify TCRbeta CDR3 regions from genomic DNA. Processing in the source paper ran as follows. Nucleated cell counts per sample were estimated from amplification of reference gene primers within the assay. To quantify the absolute abundance of each unique TCRbeta CDR3 rearrangement, sequence reads were collapsed and filtered. For each sample, productive Simpson clonality was calculated as the square root of Simpson's diversity index across productive rearrangements. TCRdb stores this immuneACCESS table with in-frame sequences only. Part of the clones is absent; in the studies checked, under half of the shortfall reflects unresolved V genes, and no reason is known for the rest. V, J and clone size are those of that table, while D and trimming were read from the DNA. The sample table contains some 200,000 clones; only one count was recorded for roughly 80% of them. The ten largest clones add up to approximately 0.9% of the sample.

The germline V gene supplies CDR1 MDHEN and CDR2 SYDVKM. V and J lose 4 bases and 1 base, and a span of 22 bases separates them. From the cysteine up to the phenylalanine, the CDR3 has a length of 18 residues. The CDR3 DNA has 54 bases and is translated from base 1. Turning to this clone: Its antigen remains undetermined. Per-nucleotide qualities are absent, and no much larger clonotype sits a single base away.

This TCR derives from a man in his sixties with COVID-19, enrolled during active disease. The sample taken for sequencing was peripheral blood. In this chain, TRBV28 is recombined with TRBJ1-2; TRBD1 is possibly the D segment (6 matching bases). CDR3 region: CASSSSGTTGSFNYGYTF. The nucleotides are TGTGCCAGCAGTTCCTCCGGGACAACTGGTTCGTTTAACTATGGCTACACCTTC.